What follows is one T cell receptor (beta chain) and its context. Original handling: Nucleated cell number was recorded as an estimate derived from reference gene primer amplification. Repertoires were generated with immunoSEQ multiplex PCR, while TCRdb's copy carries only in-frame clones and drops some. D and trimming were read from the DNA, whereas the V and J calls and clone size are those reported in that table. The sample lists around 70,000 clones, approximately 80% occurring once. The entry originates in a study of blood T cell repertoires in COVID-19. Across the study: The United States, Italy and Spain provided the acute and convalescent COVID-19 samples. Sample material is recorded as cDNA or gDNA derived from T cells, B-cell-depleted T cells, or PBMCs.

With V trimmed by 4 bases and J by 3 bases, 7 bases remained unmatched. The germline CDR1 and CDR2 sequences are SGDLS and YYNGEE. This CDR3 is built from 15 residues. The sample was peripheral blood. The rearrangement uses TRBV9 and TRBJ2-7, with 10 positions matching TRBD2. This receptor was taken from a man aged 80 or over with acute or convalescent COVID-19. CDR3 in DNA: TGTGCCAGCAGCCCCCGGACTAGCGGAAACTACGAGCAGTACTTC. This gives the protein CASSPRTSGNYEQYF.